This record concerns one T cell receptor (beta chain) sequence. This record comes from a study of CD8 T cells in Susac syndrome. CDR1 is GTSNPN and CDR2 is SVGIG in the germline V gene (reference sequence). There are 12 residues in the CDR3. The germline V and J ends were trimmed by 3 bases and 3 bases, with 9 bases remaining between them. Random-hexamer reverse transcription was applied to roughly 0.45 to 1 ug RNA. The CDR3 of TCR beta was amplified by immunoSEQ multiplex PCR across 54 Vbeta and 13 Jbeta. TCRdb re-analysed the immunoSEQ multiplex PCR reads in MiXCR, keeping a single row per CDR3 protein. The table lists a few hundred thousand distinct CDR3 sequences, 75% to 90% of them singletons, with roughly 0.17% in the top ten. The multiple sclerosis control group was made up of treatment-naive patients with stable or active relapsing-remitting disease.

Sequenced sample: CD8+ T cells from PBMCs. V and J are TRBV30 and TRBJ2-7; D unresolved. The receptor's source is a human donor with multiple sclerosis. The CDR3 is CAWRTTNYEQYF. DNA of the CDR3: TGTGCCTGGAGGACCACTAACTACGAGCAGTACTTC.